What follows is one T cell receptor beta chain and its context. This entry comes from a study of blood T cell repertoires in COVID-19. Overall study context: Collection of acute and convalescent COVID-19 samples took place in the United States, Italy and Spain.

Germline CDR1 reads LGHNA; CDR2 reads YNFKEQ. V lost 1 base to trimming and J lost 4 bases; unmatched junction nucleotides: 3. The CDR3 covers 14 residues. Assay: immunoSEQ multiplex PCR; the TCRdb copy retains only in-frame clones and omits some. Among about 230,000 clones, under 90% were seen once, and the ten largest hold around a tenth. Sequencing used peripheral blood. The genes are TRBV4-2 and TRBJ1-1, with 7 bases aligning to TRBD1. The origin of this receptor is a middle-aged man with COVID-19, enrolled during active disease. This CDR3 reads CASSQARGPTEAFF. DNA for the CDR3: TGTGCCAGCAGCCAAGCGAGGGGGCCCACTGAAGCTTTCTTT.